These T cell receptor beta chains were read from a single sample in a study of beta chain features in type 1 diabetes. The table came from immunoSEQ multiplex PCR; TCRdb's copy has only in-frame clones and leaves some out. This table has 970,000 or so clones, roughly a sixth appearing once. Sequencing was done on a sample of naive CD4+ T cells from blood. The receptors stem from a young woman in good health. Both conserved end residues are part of each CDR3. Fields, in order: clone size, D gene, V gene, J gene, CDR3 protein, CDR3 DNA. The D gene is left open where the match is weak. Clone size is stated in some rows and not others, as once, few, many or a class when expanded.

>.|TRBD1|TRBV5-6|TRBJ2-2
CASSPGQAPIGIGELFF
TGTGCCAGCAGCCCGGGACAGGCCCCCATCGGGATCGGGGAGCTGTTTTTT
>few|.|TRBV6-1|TRBJ2-7
CASRLHTGEQYF
TGTGCCAGCAGACTACATACCGGGGAGCAGTACTTC
>.|.|TRBV9|TRBJ1-3
CASSIGSSGNTIYF
TGTGCCAGCAGCATAGGGAGCTCTGGAAACACCATATATTTT
>.|.|TRBV11-2|TRBJ2-5
CASSFGRSETQYF
TGTGCCAGCAGCTTCGGGAGATCCGAGACCCAGTACTTC
>.|TRBD2|TRBV5-1|TRBJ2-3
CASSPSSGRSYTQYF
TGCGCCAGCAGCCCCAGCAGCGGGAGATCCTATACGCAGTATTTT
>.|TRBD2|TRBV5-4|TRBJ2-1
CASSIGLAGEYEQFF
TGTGCCAGCAGCATAGGACTAGCGGGAGAGTATGAGCAGTTCTTC
>.|.|TRBV28|TRBJ2-7
CASSSSGDYSYEQYF
TGTGCCAGCAGTTCTTCAGGGGACTACTCCTACGAGCAGTACTTC
>.|TRBD2|TRBV10-3|TRBJ2-5
CAISATGGQETQYF
TGTGCCATCAGTGCGACGGGAGGGCAAGAGACCCAGTACTTC
>.|TRBD2|TRBV7-9|TRBJ2-2
CASSTGLAGEGAGELFF
TGTGCCAGCAGCACGGGACTAGCGGGAGAGGGGGCCGGGGAGCTGTTTTTT
>.|.|TRBV5-1|TRBJ1-1
CASSQYLNTEAFF
TGCGCCAGCAGCCAATATCTGAACACTGAAGCTTTCTTT
>.|.|TRBV7-2|TRBJ2-5
CASSFQLGGAETQYF
TGTGCCAGCAGCTTCCAATTGGGAGGCGCAGAGACCCAGTACTTC
>.|.|TRBV7-9|TRBJ2-3
CASSLTGPADTQYF
TGTGCCAGCAGCTTGACCGGCCCCGCAGATACGCAGTATTTT
>few|.|TRBV5-1|TRBJ1-5
CASSLGSGGNQPQHF
TGCGCCAGCAGCTTGGGCTCGGGGGGGAATCAGCCCCAGCATTTT
>.|.|TRBV5-4|TRBJ1-1
CASSRAKNTEAFF
TGTGCCAGCAGTAGGGCTAAGAACACTGAAGCTTTCTTT
>few|.|TRBV25-1|TRBJ1-6
CASSESGRTNSPLHF
TGTGCCAGCAGTGAATCCGGACGGACTAATTCACCCCTCCACTTT
>few|TRBD1|TRBV5-1|TRBJ1-2
CASSPGQKNYGYTF
TGCGCCAGCAGCCCGGGACAGAAGAACTATGGCTACACCTTC
>few|.|TRBV11-1|TRBJ2-2
CASSRRVPPRGGELFF
TGTGCCAGCAGCCGAAGAGTTCCACCGCGAGGCGGGGAGCTGTTTTTT
>few|TRBD1|TRBV28|TRBJ2-7
CASRDSYTYEQYF
TGTGCCAGCCGGGACAGTTATACCTACGAGCAGTACTTC
>.|.|TRBV2|TRBJ2-7
CASSVPGSYEQYF
TGTGCCAGCAGTGTACCCGGCTCCTACGAGCAGTACTTC
>.|TRBD2|TRBV7-2|TRBJ2-3
CASSEDSSGSRDTQYF
TGTGCCAGCAGCGAAGACTCTAGCGGGTCTAGAGATACGCAGTATTTT
>.|.|TRBV5-5|TRBJ2-7
CASSFQQGIGSYEQYF
TGTGCCAGCAGCTTCCAGCAGGGGATCGGGTCCTACGAGCAGTACTTC
>.|.|TRBV20-1|TRBJ2-3
CSANIGDTQYF
TGCAGTGCTAATATAGGAGATACGCAGTATTTT
>few|TRBD2|TRBV5-1|TRBJ2-3
CASSRTSGGRGIADTQYF
TGCGCCAGCAGTCGGACTAGCGGAGGTCGGGGGATCGCAGATACGCAGTATTTT
>.|TRBD2|TRBV7-2|TRBJ2-7
CASSLMAGGGYEQYF
TGTGCCAGCAGCTTGATGGCGGGAGGGGGGTACGAGCAGTACTTC
>few|.|TRBV23-1|TRBJ1-6
CASGQKGGNSPLHF
TGCGCCAGCGGCCAAAAGGGTGGAAATTCACCCCTCCACTTT
>few|TRBD2|TRBV7-2|TRBJ2-7
CASSLRTSGLYEQYF
TGTGCCAGCAGCTTAAGGACTAGCGGGTTATACGAGCAGTACTTC
>.|TRBD2|TRBV28|TRBJ2-4
CANTTPASGIIAKNIQYF
TGTGCCAACACCACCCCAGCTAGCGGAATCATAGCCAAAAACATTCAGTACTTC
>few|TRBD2|TRBV7-9|TRBJ2-1
CASGTSGRSNEQFF
TGTGCCAGCGGGACTAGCGGGAGATCGAATGAGCAGTTCTTC
>.|.|TRBV6-1|TRBJ1-5
CASSWYSNQPQHF
TGTGCCAGCAGTTGGTATAGCAATCAGCCCCAGCATTTT
>.|.|TRBV6-1|TRBJ1-5
CASSERGRNQPQHF
TGTGCCAGCAGTGAAAGAGGCCGGAATCAGCCCCAGCATTTT
>few|TRBD2|TRBV19|TRBJ2-7
CASSPGTSGRYEQYF
TGTGCCAGTAGTCCAGGGACTAGCGGGAGGTACGAGCAGTACTTC
>few|.|TRBV14|TRBJ2-1
CASSQVQGGLGRQFF
TGTGCCAGCAGCCAAGTGCAGGGCGGGTTGGGACGGCAGTTCTTC
>few|.|TRBV27|TRBJ1-5
CASSRWGLSNQPQHF
TGTGCCAGCAGTCGGTGGGGACTCAGCAATCAGCCCCAGCATTTT
>few|.|TRBV19|TRBJ2-2
CASSATRNTGELFF
TGTGCCAGTAGTGCTACTAGGAACACCGGGGAGCTGTTTTTT
>.|TRBD1|TRBV29-1|TRBJ2-3
CSVVGSGQGLDTQYF
TGCAGCGTTGTGGGGAGTGGACAGGGGTTAGATACGCAGTATTTT
>few|TRBD2|TRBV4-1|TRBJ2-3
CASSQERIRLATITDTQYF
TGCGCCAGCAGCCAAGAAAGAATCCGACTAGCGACGATCACAGATACGCAGTATTTT
>few|TRBD2|TRBV28|TRBJ2-3
CASSFAGATDTQYF
TGTGCCAGCAGTTTCGCGGGAGCCACAGATACGCAGTATTTT
>.|.|TRBV28|TRBJ1-2
CASSSHWGYTF
TGTGCCAGCAGTTCACACTGGGGCTACACCTTC
>.|.|TRBV6-5|TRBJ2-3
CASSYTSGSTDTQYF
TGTGCCAGCAGTTATACGTCGGGGAGCACAGATACGCAGTATTTT
>.|.|TRBV10-2|TRBJ1-2
CASSPGEMEGGYTF
TGCGCCAGCAGCCCCGGGGAGATGGAGGGTGGCTACACCTTC
>.|TRBD1|TRBV27|TRBJ2-7
CASSLHRDRLYEQYF
TGTGCCAGCAGTTTACACCGGGACAGATTATACGAGCAGTACTTC
>few|.|TRBV28|TRBJ1-5
CASSPAGGSNQPQHF
TGTGCCAGCAGTCCCGCCGGGGGTAGCAATCAGCCCCAGCATTTT
>few|TRBD1|TRBV7-2|TRBJ1-2
CASSLGQGPYGYTF
TGTGCCAGCAGCTTAGGACAGGGCCCCTATGGCTACACCTTC
>few|.|TRBV4-2|TRBJ1-2
CASSQDQGNYGYTF
TGTGCCAGCAGCCAAGACCAGGGAAACTATGGCTACACCTTC
>few|.|TRBV5-6|TRBJ2-1
CASSLTGTVNEQFF
TGTGCCAGCAGCTTGACCGGGACGGTCAATGAGCAGTTCTTC
>few|.|TRBV6-6|TRBJ1-5
CASRSEGYSNQPQHF
TGTGCCAGCAGAAGCGAAGGGTATAGCAATCAGCCCCAGCATTTT